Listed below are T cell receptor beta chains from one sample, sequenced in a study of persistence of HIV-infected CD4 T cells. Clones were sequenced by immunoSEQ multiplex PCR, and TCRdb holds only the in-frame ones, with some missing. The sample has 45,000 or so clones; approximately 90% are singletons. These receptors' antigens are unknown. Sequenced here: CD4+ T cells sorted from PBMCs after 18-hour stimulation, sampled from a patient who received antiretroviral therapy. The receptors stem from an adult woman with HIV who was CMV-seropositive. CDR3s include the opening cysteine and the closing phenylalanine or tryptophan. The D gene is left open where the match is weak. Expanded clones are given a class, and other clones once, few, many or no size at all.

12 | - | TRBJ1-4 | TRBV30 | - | CAWRGRNEKLFF | TGTGCCTGGAGGGGGAGAAATGAAAAACTGTTTTTT
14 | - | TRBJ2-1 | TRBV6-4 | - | CASKPSSSYNEQFF | TGTGCCAGCAAACCATCCAGCTCCTACAATGAGCAGTTCTTC
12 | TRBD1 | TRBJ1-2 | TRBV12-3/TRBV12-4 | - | CASSPGGSGYTF | TGTGCCAGCAGTCCAGGGGGCTCTGGCTACACCTTC
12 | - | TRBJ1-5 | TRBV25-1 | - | CASSEVGGPQHF | TGTGCCAGCAGTGAAGTCGGTGGGCCCCAGCATTTT
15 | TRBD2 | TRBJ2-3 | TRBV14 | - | CASSQALAGSDTQYF | TGTGCCAGCAGCCAAGCACTAGCGGGGTCAGATACGCAGTATTTT
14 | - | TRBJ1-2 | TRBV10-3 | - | CAISEGQTFNGYTF | TGTGCCATCAGTGAGGGACAGACGTTCAATGGCTACACCTTC
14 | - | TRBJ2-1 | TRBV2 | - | CASSVVGSYNEQFF | TGTGCCAGCAGTGTGGTAGGGTCCTACAATGAGCAGTTCTTC
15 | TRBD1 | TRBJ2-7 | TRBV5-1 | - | CASSPTETGGHEQYF | TGCGCCAGCAGCCCTACTGAGACAGGGGGTCACGAGCAGTACTTC
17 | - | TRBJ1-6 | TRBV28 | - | CASSFHKGGSYNSPLHF | TGTGCCAGCAGTTTTCACAAAGGGGGCTCCTATAATTCACCCCTCCACTTT
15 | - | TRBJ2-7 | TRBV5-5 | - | CASSFGPTNSYEQYF | TGTGCCAGCAGCTTCGGACCGACGAACTCCTACGAGCAGTACTTC
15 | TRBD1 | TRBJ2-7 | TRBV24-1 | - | CATSARDRVLYEQYF | TGTGCCACCAGTGCCCGGGACAGGGTACTCTACGAGCAGTACTTC
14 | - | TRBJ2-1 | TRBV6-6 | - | CATRQGGGQGEQFF | TGTGCCACCAGGCAGGGGGGGGGCCAGGGAGAGCAGTTCTTC
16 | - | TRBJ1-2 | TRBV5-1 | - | CASSGAGTLRSRGYTF | TGCGCCAGCAGCGGAGCCGGGACCCTCCGTTCGCGAGGCTACACCTTC
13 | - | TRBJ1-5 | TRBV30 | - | CAWSQGSNQPQHF | TGTGCCTGGAGTCAGGGTAGCAATCAGCCCCAGCATTTT
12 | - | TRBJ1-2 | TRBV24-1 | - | CATSDSAYGYTF | TGCGCCACCAGTGATTCGGCATATGGCTACACCTTC
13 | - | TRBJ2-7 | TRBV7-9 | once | CASSFGGPYEQYF | TGTGCCAGCAGCTTTGGGGGCCCCTACGAGCAGTACTTC
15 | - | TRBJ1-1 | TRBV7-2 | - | CASRDGTGGRTEAFF | TGTGCCAGCAGGGATGGGACGGGGGGGCGCACTGAAGCTTTCTTT
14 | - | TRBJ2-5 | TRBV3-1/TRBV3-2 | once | CASSQGFRQETQYF | TGTGCCAGCAGCCAAGGGTTCAGACAAGAGACCCAGTACTTC
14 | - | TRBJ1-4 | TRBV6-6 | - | CASSYRGANEKLFF | TGTGCCAGCAGTTACCGGGGAGCTAATGAAAAACTGTTTTTT
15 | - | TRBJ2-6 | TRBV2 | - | CASPKDSSGANVLTF | TGTGCCAGCCCGAAGGACAGCTCTGGGGCCAACGTCCTGACTTTC
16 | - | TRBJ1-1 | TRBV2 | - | CASSEGSGLMNTEAFF | TGTGCCAGCAGTGAAGGGTCGGGACTGATGAACACTGAAGCTTTCTTT
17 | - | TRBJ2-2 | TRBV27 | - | CASSKDPGGPWEGELFF | TGTGCCAGCAGTAAGGACCCGGGCGGGCCGTGGGAAGGGGAGCTGTTTTTT
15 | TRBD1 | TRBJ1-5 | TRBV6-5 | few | CASSPRDRGTQPQHF | TGTGCCAGCAGTCCTCGGGACAGGGGTACTCAGCCCCAGCATTTT
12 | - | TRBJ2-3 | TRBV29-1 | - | CSVADGGDTQYF | TGCAGCGTCGCCGACGGGGGAGATACGCAGTATTTT
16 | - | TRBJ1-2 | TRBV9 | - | CASSVGGLLANYGYTF | TGTGCCAGCAGCGTAGGAGGCCTACTCGCTAACTATGGCTACACCTTC
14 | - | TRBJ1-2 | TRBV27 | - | CASSTGGGGYGYTF | TGTGCCAGCAGTACGGGCGGGGGTGGCTATGGCTACACCTTC
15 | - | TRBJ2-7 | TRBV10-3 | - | CAISVVQGSFYEQYF | TGTGCCATCAGTGTTGTCCAGGGCTCTTTCTACGAGCAGTACTTC